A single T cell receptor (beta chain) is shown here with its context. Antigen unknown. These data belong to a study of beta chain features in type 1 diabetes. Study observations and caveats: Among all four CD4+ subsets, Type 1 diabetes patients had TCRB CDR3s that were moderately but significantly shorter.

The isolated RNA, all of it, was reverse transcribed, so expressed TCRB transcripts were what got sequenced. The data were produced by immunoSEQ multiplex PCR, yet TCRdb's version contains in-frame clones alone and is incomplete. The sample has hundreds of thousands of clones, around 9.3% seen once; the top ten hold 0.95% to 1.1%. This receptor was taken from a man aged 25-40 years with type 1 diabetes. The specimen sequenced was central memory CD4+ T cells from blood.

CDR3 in amino acids: CASSIGGAAGTEQFF. In DNA form, the CDR3 reads TGTGCCAGTAGTATAGGAGGGGCGGCAGGGACTGAGCAGTTCTTC. V gene TRBV19 combines with J gene TRBJ2-1; perhaps D is TRBD1 or TRBD2 (5 bases each). Germline CDR1 is LNHDA and CDR2 is SQIVND (reference sequence). Trimming took 1 base from V and 9 from J, leaving 16 bases between them. The CDR3 spans 15 residues.